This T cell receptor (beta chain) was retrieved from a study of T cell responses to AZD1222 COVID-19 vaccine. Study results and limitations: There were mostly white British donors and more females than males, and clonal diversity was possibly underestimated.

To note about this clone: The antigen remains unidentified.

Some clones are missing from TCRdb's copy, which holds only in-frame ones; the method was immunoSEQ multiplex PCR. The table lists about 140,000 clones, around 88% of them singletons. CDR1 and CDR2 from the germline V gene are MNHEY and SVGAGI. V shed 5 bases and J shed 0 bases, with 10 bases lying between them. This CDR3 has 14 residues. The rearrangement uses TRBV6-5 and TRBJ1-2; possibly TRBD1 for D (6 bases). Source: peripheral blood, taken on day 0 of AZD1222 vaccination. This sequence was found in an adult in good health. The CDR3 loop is CASSPQGTNYGYTF. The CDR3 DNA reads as TGTGCCAGCAGTCCACAGGGTACTAACTATGGCTACACCTTC.